This TCR beta chain was found in a study of siplizumab effects on memory and regulatory T cells. As to this clone: Its antigen remains unknown.

Study findings and constraints: Alloreactive CD4+ clones that could be mapped were on average approximately 69% Treg-derived with siplizumab, against about 25% in controls.

Germline CDR1 MNHNY, CDR2 SVGAGI (reference sequence). CDR3 length: 15 amino acids. V was clipped by 2 bases and J by 0 bases, with 11 bases between them. TCRdb's table, derived via immunoSEQ multiplex PCR, lists solely in-frame clones and lacks some. The repertoire consists of about 110,000 clones, with about 90% occurring once and the leading ten covering about 0.78%. Material: Tregs sorted from blood. The J gene is TRBJ2-7, the V gene TRBV6-6; no firm D call. This receptor was identified in a human donor in good health. The CDR3 DNA reads TGTGCCAGCAGTTACAGTCAGGTAGTCTCCTACGAGCAGTACTTC. Amino acids: CASSYSQVVSYEQYF.